Listed here are 26 T cell receptor beta chains from one sample, sequenced in a study of blood T cell repertoires in COVID-19. TCRdb's table, derived via immunoSEQ multiplex PCR, lists solely in-frame clones and lacks some. The sample includes some 140,000 clones, around three quarters seen only once; the top ten take around 4%. The source material was peripheral blood. These receptors were taken from a man in his sixties with acute or convalescent COVID-19.

This clone has more than one count but fewer than ten. The rearrangement joins TRBV28 to TRBJ1-3, with 7 bases that match TRBD1. CDR1 and CDR2 from the germline V gene are MDHEN and SYDVKM. The CDR3 runs 16 residues. V dropped 6 bases and J dropped 1; count of bases not matched to a gene: 9. CDR3 in amino acids: CASSPSDRVSGNTIYF. The CDR3 bases are TGTGCCAGCAGCCCCTCAGACAGGGTATCTGGAAACACCATATATTTT.

This clone was observed a single time. The chain carries TRBV10-3 and TRBJ2-5, with 9 bases identical to TRBD2. After removal of 4 bases from V and 5 bases from J, the junction contained 11 bases not matched to a gene. Germline V lookup: CDR1 ENHRY, CDR2 SYGVKD. The CDR3 is 16 amino acids. The DNA for the CDR3 is TGTGCCATCAGTGGAAGTCTAGCGGGACGGCAGGAGACCCAGTACTTC. Residues: CAISGSLAGRQETQYF.

The rearrangement links TRBV30 to TRBJ1-2; no reliable D call. CDR1 and CDR2 from the germline V gene are GTSNPN and SVGIG (reference sequence). The length of the CDR3 is 12 residues. Trimming took 8 bases from V and 2 from J, leaving 12 bases between them. The CDR3 DNA sequence: TGTGCCCAGAGGGAAGAAAACTATGGCTACACCTTC. Its translation: CAQREENYGYTF. Supplemented by reference TRBV30 and TRBJ1-2, the full variable domain reads SQTIHQWPATLVQPVGSPLSLECTVEGTSNPNLYWYRQAAGRGLQLLFYSVGIGQISSEVPQNLSASRPQDRQFILSSKKLLLSDSGFYLCAQREENYGYTFGSGTRLTVV.

The genes are TRBV19 and TRBJ2-7, with a possible D match to TRBD1 (6 bases). CDR3 length: 14 amino acids. The germline V and J ends were trimmed by 5 bases and 2 bases, with 13 bases remaining between them. The germline CDR1 and CDR2 sequences are LNHDA and SQIVND (reference sequence). In nucleotides, the CDR3 is TGTGCCAGTAGTCTCCTCGGACAGCCCTACGAGCAGTACTTC. It specifies CASSLLGQPYEQYF. Using reference TRBV19 and TRBJ2-7 for the parts outside the CDR3, the full variable domain is DGGITQSPKYLFRKEGQNVTLSCEQNLNHDAMYWYRQDPGQGLRLIYYSQIVNDFQKGDIAEGYSVSREKKESFPLTVTSAQKNPTAFYLCASSLLGQPYEQYFGPGTRLTVT.

This clone came up a few times. The genes are TRBV19 and TRBJ1-5, with TRBD1 matching 7 bases. CDR3 length equals 16 residues. Unmatched junction bases numbered 12, after V lost 8 bases and J lost 2 bases. Germline V gives CDR1 LNHDA, CDR2 SQIVND (reference sequence). Here the CDR3 DNA reads TGTGCCAGTGGACTGGACACAGGGGAAGGCAATCAGCCCCAGCATTTT. It yields the protein CASGLDTGEGNQPQHF.

The chain employs TRBV25-1 and TRBJ2-3; 7 bases line up with TRBD2. Germline CDR1 MGHDK, CDR2 SYGVNS. V gave up 5 bases and J gave up 2 bases; unmatched junction bases: 7. The CDR3 runs 15 residues. The CDR3, as DNA: TGTGCCAGCAGTACCGGGACTACCAACACAGATACGCAGTATTTT. Encoded protein: CASSTGTTNTDTQYF.

This clone showed up just a few times. This chain joins TRBV18 and TRBJ1-1; a possible D gene is TRBD1 (6 bases). V was trimmed by 6 bases and J by 3 bases, leaving 14 bases between them. The CDR3 runs 14 residues. The V gene's germline CDR1 is KGHSH and CDR2 LQKENI. CDR3 in amino acids: CASSSQGPDTEAFF. DNA of the CDR3: TGTGCCAGCTCGTCGCAGGGGCCAGACACTGAAGCTTTCTTT.

This clone occurred many times. This chain links TRBV19 with TRBJ2-3; TRBD2 aligns across 11 bases. The CDR3 totals 18 residues. Per the germline V gene, CDR1 is LNHDA and CDR2 is SQIVND (reference sequence). V lost 6 bases to trimming and J lost 0 bases; unmatched junction nucleotides: 11. CDR3 bases: TGTGCCAGTAGCCCCGGGACTAGCGGACTTTCTAGCACAGATACGCAGTATTTT. This gives the protein CASSPGTSGLSSTDTQYF.

The chain is built from TRBV3-1 (or the pseudogene TRBV3-2) and TRBJ1-2; D gene uncertain. CDR3 size: 12 residues. Germline V gene sequence: CDR1 LGHDT, CDR2 YNNKEL (reference sequence). Trimming took 1 base from V and 4 from J, leaving 4 bases between them. The CDR3: CASSQVAYGYTF. In DNA, the CDR3 is TGTGCCAGCAGCCAAGTGGCCTATGGCTACACCTTC.

V and J are TRBV19 and TRBJ2-2; 9 nucleotides match TRBD2. Germline V gives CDR1 LNHDA, CDR2 SQIVND (reference sequence). V lost 3 bases, J lost 6 bases, and 2 bases stayed unmatched. The CDR3 extends over 14 amino acids. The CDR3, as DNA: TGTGCCAGTAGTATTGCGGGAGGGTCCGGGGAGCTGTTTTTT. Translation gives CASSIAGGSGELFF.

The genes are TRBV2 and TRBJ2-1; D may be TRBD2 (6 bases). The V gene lost 7 bases and the J gene lost 6 bases, with 13 bases spanning the gap. CDR1 and CDR2 (germline): SNHLY, FYNNEI. CDR3 length equals 13 residues. The CDR3: CASTLGTFNEQFF. As DNA, the CDR3 is TGTGCCAGCACCTTGGGGACTTTCAATGAGCAGTTCTTC.

This chain connects TRBV28 to TRBJ2-7; the D gene is possibly TRBD1 (6 bases). Germline V CDR1 and CDR2: MDHEN, SYDVKM. V gave up 6 bases and J gave up 0 bases, with 21 bases separating them. The CDR3 has 17 residues. The CDR3 reads CASRSGQSTLTSYEQYF. Here the CDR3 DNA reads TGTGCCAGCAGGTCTGGACAGTCCACCCTAACCTCCTACGAGCAGTACTTC.

CDR3 DNA sequence: TGTGCCAGCAGCGTGACAGGGATCTTCCAAGAGACCCAGTACTTC. Its protein product is CASSVTGIFQETQYF. The gene calls are TRBV9 and TRBJ2-5, with 7 bases aligning to TRBD1. Germline CDR1 is SGDLS and CDR2 is YYNGEE. The CDR3 is 15 residues long. Unmatched junction bases numbered 5, after V lost 2 bases and J lost 1 base.

With respect to this clone: In the same sample, other DNA sequences code for this CDR3. This sequence joins TRBV7-2 and TRBJ1-1, with 7 bases fitting TRBD1. Unmatched junction bases numbered 1, after V lost 5 bases and J lost 1 base. Germline V CDR1 and CDR2: SGHTA, FQGNSA. CDR3 size: 13 residues. The CDR3 sequence is CASSRDRNTEAFF. The DNA for the CDR3 is TGTGCCAGCAGCCGGGACAGGAACACTGAAGCTTTCTTT.

The chain has TRBV6-5 and TRBJ2-5, with a possible D match to TRBD2 (6 bases). The CDR3 consists of 16 residues. The ends were cut back, 2 bases at V and 2 bases at J, with 15 bases in the middle. Germline V gene data show CDR1 as MNHEY and CDR2 as SVGAGI. CDR3 DNA: TGTGCCAGCAGTTACGCGTCCGGGACTCAGCAAGAGACCCAGTACTTC. The encoded protein is CASSYASGTQQETQYF.

The chain is built from TRBV7-9 and TRBJ1-2; 9 positions match TRBD1. V lost 5 bases to trimming and J lost 6 bases; unmatched junction nucleotides: 10. Germline lookup yields CDR1 SEHNR and CDR2 FQNEAQ (reference sequence). The CDR3 has 15 residues. CDR3 amino acids: CASSIGTGKEDGYTF. The CDR3 coding sequence is TGTGCCAGCAGCATTGGGACAGGGAAGGAAGATGGCTACACCTTC.

This chain connects TRBV7-6 to TRBJ1-3; TRBD1 matches 8 bases. After removal of 5 bases from V and 3 bases from J, the junction contained 9 bases not matched to a gene. The V gene's germline CDR1 is SGHVS and CDR2 FNYEAQ. This CDR3 contains 16 residues. CDR3: CASSEGTGRGGNTIYF. In DNA form, the CDR3 reads TGTGCCAGCAGCGAGGGGACAGGCCGGGGTGGAAACACCATATATTTT.

The chain recombines TRBV6-5 with TRBJ2-7, with a weak D call TRBD1 (5 bases). This CDR3 region has 14 residues. V dropped 2 bases and J dropped 2 bases, with 10 bases sitting between them. CDR1 is MNHEY and CDR2 is SVGAGI in the germline V gene. In nucleotides, the CDR3 is TGTGCCAGCAGTTACCCGGACACCACCTACGAGCAGTACTTC. Its protein product is CASSYPDTTYEQYF.

The chain joins TRBV3-1 (or the pseudogene TRBV3-2) to TRBJ2-1, with D perhaps TRBD2 (6 bases). The germline V gene has CDR1 LGHDT and CDR2 YNNKEL (reference sequence). With 6 bases removed from V and 7 bases from J, the gap between germline ends came to 10 bases. CDR3 length: 12 amino acids. The CDR3 protein is CASSPTRNEQFF. CDR3 in DNA: TGTGCCAGCAGTCCGACTAGGAATGAGCAGTTCTTC.

This rearrangement joins TRBV28 to TRBJ1-2; tentatively, D is TRBD1 (5 bases). Trimming cost V 4 bases and J 8 bases, with 14 bases left between them. This CDR3 is 13 amino acids long. Germline loops: CDR1 MDHEN, CDR2 SYDVKM. This chain's CDR3 is CASSWRGIEGYTF. The CDR3 nucleotides are TGTGCCAGCAGTTGGCGGGGGATCGAAGGCTACACCTTC.

This chain joins TRBV30 and TRBJ2-2; D is uncertain. CDR1 GTSNPN and CDR2 SVGIG come from the germline V gene (reference sequence). The CDR3 runs to 13 residues. CDR3 sequence: CASLFRDTGELFF. CDR3 in DNA: TGTGCATCTTTATTCCGGGACACCGGGGAGCTGTTTTTT.

A note on this clone: A read error may produce the germline difference seen at one junction end. Other DNA sequences in the sample encode the same CDR3. DNA of the CDR3: TGTGCCAGCTGTTTATGGGGACTCGCGGGCGGGGGGGAGCAGTACTTC. Its protein product is CASCLWGLAGGGEQYF. V gene TRBV28 combines with J gene TRBJ2-7; 8 bases are shared with TRBD2. Germline V gene sequence: CDR1 MDHEN, CDR2 SYDVKM. The CDR3 covers 16 residues.

The chain employs TRBV28 and TRBJ2-7; TRBD1 is a possible D gene (5 bases). The V end was cut by 5 bases, the J end by 4 bases, with 9 bases between. Germline CDR1 reads MDHEN; CDR2 reads SYDVKM. This CDR3 has 12 residues. CDR3 coding DNA: TGTGCCAGCAGTAGGGGCGGATACGAGCAGTACTTC. Its protein product is CASSRGGYEQYF.

The chain has TRBV15 and TRBJ1-2; possibly TRBD1 for D (6 bases). Trimming took off 4 bases at V and 4 bases at J, with 13 bases between the two ends. There are 14 residues in the CDR3. The germline gives CDR1 LNHNV, CDR2 YYDKDF (reference sequence). The CDR3 reads CATSIDRSGYGYTF. The DNA for the CDR3 is TGTGCCACCAGCATCGACAGGAGCGGCTATGGCTACACCTTC. Using reference TRBV15 and TRBJ1-2 for the parts outside the CDR3, the full variable domain is DAMVIQNPRYQVTQFGKPVTLSCSQTLNHNVMYWYQQKSSQAPKLLFHYYDKDFNNEADTPDNFQSRRPNTSFCFLDIRSPGLGDTAMYLCATSIDRSGYGYTFGSGTRLTVV.

This clone has a handful of counts. The CDR3 sequence: CASSVAGAGAGDTQYF. CDR3 sequence (DNA): TGTGCCAGCAGCGTAGCGGGAGCGGGAGCCGGAGATACGCAGTATTTT. The V gene is TRBV9, the J gene TRBJ2-3, with 8 bases that match TRBD2. CDR1 and CDR2 (germline): SGDLS, YYNGEE. Trimming cost V 0 bases and J 5 bases; bases outside gene matches: 8. The CDR3 has 16 residues.

The chain recombines TRBV28 with TRBJ1-5; D uncertain. V was trimmed by 2 bases and J by 4 bases, leaving 9 bases between them. The germline CDR1 and CDR2 sequences are MDHEN and SYDVKM. The length of the CDR3 is 14 residues. CDR3 amino acids: CASSLHVRNQPQHF. CDR3 sequence (DNA): TGTGCCAGCAGTTTACACGTCAGGAATCAGCCCCAGCATTTT.